The rows below give T cell receptor beta chains drawn from one sample of a study of T cell responses to AZD1222 COVID-19 vaccine. Produced via immunoSEQ multiplex PCR; TCRdb's table is partial and in-frame only. The sample lists tens of thousands of clones; approximately 90% were seen once. The specimen comprised peripheral blood, sampled 28 days after the second AZD1222 dose. The source is an adult who received the AZD1222 COVID-19 vaccine. Each CDR3 is given with its conserved first and last residue. Each record gives: CDR3 DNA, CDR3 protein, V gene, D gene, CDR3 length, J gene. The D gene is left open where the match is weak.

CDR3 DNA: TGTGCCAGCAGCTTACAGACGAACACCGGGGAGCTGTTTTTT; CDR3 protein: CASSLQTNTGELFF; V gene: TRBV7-6; D gene: -; CDR3 length: 14; J gene: TRBJ2-2
CDR3 DNA: TGTGCCAGCAGCCCCGGGACAGGATCGGGTGGCTACACCTTC; CDR3 protein: CASSPGTGSGGYTF; V gene: TRBV7-3; D gene: TRBD1; CDR3 length: 14; J gene: TRBJ1-2
CDR3 DNA: TGTGCCAGCAGCCAAGATCGCGATCAGCCCCAGCATTTT; CDR3 protein: CASSQDRDQPQHF; V gene: TRBV3-1/TRBV3-2; D gene: -; CDR3 length: 13; J gene: TRBJ1-5
CDR3 DNA: TGTGCCAGCAGTTTTTTTGATGGCTACACCTTC; CDR3 protein: CASSFFDGYTF; V gene: TRBV28; D gene: -; CDR3 length: 11; J gene: TRBJ1-2
CDR3 DNA: TGTGCCAGCTCACCGGAACAGGGGCGGGAAGAGACCCAGTACTTC; CDR3 protein: CASSPEQGREETQYF; V gene: TRBV18; D gene: TRBD1; CDR3 length: 15; J gene: TRBJ2-5
CDR3 DNA: TGCGCCAGCAGCTTGAGAGGGGACCAAGAGACCCAGTACTTC; CDR3 protein: CASSLRGDQETQYF; V gene: TRBV5-1; D gene: -; CDR3 length: 14; J gene: TRBJ2-5
CDR3 DNA: TGTGCCAGCAGCTCGCAACGAGAAGGGTACAATGAGCAGTTCTTC; CDR3 protein: CASSSQREGYNEQFF; V gene: TRBV11-2; D gene: -; CDR3 length: 15; J gene: TRBJ2-1
CDR3 DNA: TGTGCCAGCACCTATACTCCCCGAGGACAGGACTATGGCTACACCTTC; CDR3 protein: CASTYTPRGQDYGYTF; V gene: TRBV28; D gene: TRBD1; CDR3 length: 16; J gene: TRBJ1-2
CDR3 DNA: TGTGCCAGCAGCCAAGAGAATCGGGAGCGCTATGGCTACACCTTC; CDR3 protein: CASSQENRERYGYTF; V gene: TRBV3-1/TRBV3-2; D gene: -; CDR3 length: 15; J gene: TRBJ1-2
CDR3 DNA: TGTGCCAGCAGTTCCGGGCTAGCGGGGATCCGCTCCTACAATGAGCAGTTCTTC; CDR3 protein: CASSSGLAGIRSYNEQFF; V gene: TRBV6-2/TRBV6-3; D gene: TRBD2; CDR3 length: 18; J gene: TRBJ2-1
CDR3 DNA: TGTGCCAGCAGTTTATTAGGGAGATACTCTGGAAACACCATATATTTT; CDR3 protein: CASSLLGRYSGNTIYF; V gene: TRBV28; D gene: -; CDR3 length: 16; J gene: TRBJ1-3
CDR3 DNA: TGTGCCAGCAGTTACGGCGGGGTGAGCACTGAAGCTTTCTTT; CDR3 protein: CASSYGGVSTEAFF; V gene: TRBV6-6; D gene: -; CDR3 length: 14; J gene: TRBJ1-1
CDR3 DNA: TGTGCCAGCAGTGAGGGACTAGCGGGGGCCCAAGATACGCAGTATTTT; CDR3 protein: CASSEGLAGAQDTQYF; V gene: TRBV2; D gene: TRBD2; CDR3 length: 16; J gene: TRBJ2-3
CDR3 DNA: TGCAGCGTTGAAATGGACAGGGCGTACTATGGCTACACCTTC; CDR3 protein: CSVEMDRAYYGYTF; V gene: TRBV29-1; D gene: TRBD1; CDR3 length: 14; J gene: TRBJ1-2
CDR3 DNA: TGTGCCTGGAGTAGGGTGGACGAGCAGTACTTC; CDR3 protein: CAWSRVDEQYF; V gene: TRBV30; D gene: -; CDR3 length: 11; J gene: TRBJ2-7
CDR3 DNA: TGTGCCAGCAGCACCGGATTCACTAGCAACAATGAGCAGTTCTTC; CDR3 protein: CASSTGFTSNNEQFF; V gene: TRBV27; D gene: -; CDR3 length: 15; J gene: TRBJ2-1
CDR3 DNA: TGTGCCAGCAGTCCTTATACACGTCAGGGTCCCAACTATGGCTACACCTTC; CDR3 protein: CASSPYTRQGPNYGYTF; V gene: TRBV3-1/TRBV3-2; D gene: -; CDR3 length: 17; J gene: TRBJ1-2
CDR3 DNA: TGTGCCAGCATTCAGGCGCTCTCCTACGAGCAGTACTTC; CDR3 protein: CASIQALSYEQYF; V gene: TRBV2; D gene: -; CDR3 length: 13; J gene: TRBJ2-7